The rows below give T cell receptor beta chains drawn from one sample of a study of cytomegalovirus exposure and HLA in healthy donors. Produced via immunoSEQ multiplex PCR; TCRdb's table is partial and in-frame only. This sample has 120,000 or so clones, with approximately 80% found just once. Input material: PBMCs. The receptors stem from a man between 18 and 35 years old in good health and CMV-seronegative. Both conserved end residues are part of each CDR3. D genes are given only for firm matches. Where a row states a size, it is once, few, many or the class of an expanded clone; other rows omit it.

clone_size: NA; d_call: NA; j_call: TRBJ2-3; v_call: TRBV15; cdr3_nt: TGTGCCACCAGCCGAGAGCGGCCCCGGGGACAAGCTAGCACAGATACGCAGTATTTT; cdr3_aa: CATSRERPRGQASTDTQYF
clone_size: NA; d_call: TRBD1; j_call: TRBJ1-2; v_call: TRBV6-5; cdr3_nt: TGTGCCAGCAGTTACTCGGAATCAGGGGGCGGCTACACCTTC; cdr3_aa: CASSYSESGGGYTF
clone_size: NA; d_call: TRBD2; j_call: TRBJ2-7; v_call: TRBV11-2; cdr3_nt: TGTGCCAGCAGCTCCGATAGCGGGGGGTTAGGCTACGAGCAGTACTTC; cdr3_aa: CASSSDSGGLGYEQYF
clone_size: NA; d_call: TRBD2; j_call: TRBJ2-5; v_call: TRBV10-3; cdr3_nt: TGTGCCACTAGGGTAGCGGGGGGTGAAGAGACCCAGTACTTC; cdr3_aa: CATRVAGGEETQYF
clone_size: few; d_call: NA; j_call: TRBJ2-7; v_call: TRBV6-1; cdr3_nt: TGTGCCAGCAGTCCTAAAAGACTCAAACTCGACGAGCAGTACTTC; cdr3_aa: CASSPKRLKLDEQYF
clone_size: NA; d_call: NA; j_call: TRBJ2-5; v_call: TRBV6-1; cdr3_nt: TGTGCCAGCAGTGCCTCGGGACAAGAGACCCAGTACTTC; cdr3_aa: CASSASGQETQYF
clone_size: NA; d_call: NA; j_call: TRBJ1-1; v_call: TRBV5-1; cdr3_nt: TGCGCCAGCAGCCAGACAGCAATGAACACTGAAGCTTTCTTT; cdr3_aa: CASSQTAMNTEAFF
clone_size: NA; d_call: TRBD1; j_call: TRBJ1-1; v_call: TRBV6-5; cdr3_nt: TGTGCCAGCTTGGGGACAGGGGCCCCATACACTGAAGCTTTCTTT; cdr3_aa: CASLGTGAPYTEAFF
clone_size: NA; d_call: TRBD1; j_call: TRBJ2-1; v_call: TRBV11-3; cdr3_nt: TGTGCCAGCAGCCCAGCGACAGGGGTCAACTACAATGAGCAGTTCTTC; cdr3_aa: CASSPATGVNYNEQFF
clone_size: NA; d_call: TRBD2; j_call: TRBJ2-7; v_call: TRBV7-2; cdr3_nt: TGTGCCAGCAGCCTCGTAGCGGGAACGAGCTACGAGCAGTACTTC; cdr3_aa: CASSLVAGTSYEQYF
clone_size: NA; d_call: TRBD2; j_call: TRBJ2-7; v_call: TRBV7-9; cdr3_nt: TGTGCCAGCAGCTTGGGTAGCGGGGGGATCCCCTACGAGCAGTACTTC; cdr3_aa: CASSLGSGGIPYEQYF
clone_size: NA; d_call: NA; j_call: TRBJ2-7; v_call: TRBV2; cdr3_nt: TGTGCCAGCAGTGAACAGGGAATCTACGAGCAGTACTTC; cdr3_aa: CASSEQGIYEQYF
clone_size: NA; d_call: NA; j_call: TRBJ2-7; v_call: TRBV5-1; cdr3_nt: TGCGCCAGCAGCTTGAACGGGGGATCCACCTACGAGCAGTACTTC; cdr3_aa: CASSLNGGSTYEQYF
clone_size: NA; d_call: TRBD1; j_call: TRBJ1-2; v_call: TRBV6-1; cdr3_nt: TGTGCCAGCAGTGAAAGGGGGACAGCACCCACTAGGAGCTACACCTTC; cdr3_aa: CASSERGTAPTRSYTF